This entry lists 23 T cell receptor beta chains sequenced from one sample in a study of cytomegalovirus exposure and HLA in healthy donors. The PCR ran on 60 Vbeta and 13 Jbeta primers. Profiling relied on immunoSEQ multiplex PCR, and the TCRdb table lists in-frame clones only, not all of them. The data show tens of thousands of clones, approximately 75% seen once. Input material: PBMCs. These receptor sequences come from a human donor in good health.

V gene TRBV28 combines with J gene TRBJ1-5, with D perhaps TRBD1 (6 bases). The CDR3 extends over 13 amino acids. Germline V CDR1 and CDR2: MDHEN, SYDVKM. The V end was cut by 5 bases, the J end by 7 bases, with 12 bases between. The CDR3: CASSTGFGQPQHF. CDR3 bases: TGTGCCAGCAGTACAGGGTTTGGACAGCCCCAGCATTTT.

This chain links TRBV10-3 with TRBJ1-5; 7 positions match TRBD1. Trimming took 0 bases from V and 2 from J; bases not matched to a gene: 4. Per the germline V gene, CDR1 is ENHRY and CDR2 is SYGVKD. This CDR3 spans 16 amino acids. CDR3 residues: CAISESHRGGNQPQHF. CDR3 DNA: TGTGCCATCAGTGAGTCGCACAGGGGCGGCAATCAGCCCCAGCATTTT.

J is TRBJ2-5 and V is TRBV28, with D unclear. The CDR3 totals 11 residues. V lost 7 bases, J lost 1 base, and 4 bases lay in between. CDR1 MDHEN and CDR2 SYDVKM come from the germline V gene. The CDR3 nucleotides are TGTGCCAGCACTTCCCAAGAGACCCAGTACTTC. It yields the protein CASTSQETQYF.

There are a few counts of this clone. This chain joins TRBV5-1 and TRBJ2-3, with 9 bases that match TRBD2. CDR3 length equals 15 residues. V shed 5 bases, J shed 3 bases, and the junction held 7 bases outside the gene matches. Germline loops: CDR1 SGHRS, CDR2 YFSETQ. In DNA, the CDR3 is TGCGCCAGCAGGTTCGGCGGGGGGGCTACAGATACGCAGTATTTT. Amino acid sequence: CASRFGGGATDTQYF.

The V call is TRBV27, the J call TRBJ1-2; 7 nucleotides match TRBD1. The CDR3 is 14 amino acids. Trimming at V came to 4 bases and at J to 5 bases, leaving 7 bases not matched to a gene. Germline values: CDR1 MNHEY, CDR2 SMNVEV (reference sequence). The CDR3, as DNA: TGTGCCAGCAGTTCCCAGGGGGATGGTTATGGCTACACCTTC. Its protein product is CASSSQGDGYGYTF.

This chain uses TRBV28 with TRBJ1-5; a weak D match, TRBD1 (5 bases). V lost 6 bases and J lost 0, with 6 bases in between. This CDR3 is 13 amino acids long. The germline V gene encodes CDR1 MDHEN and CDR2 SYDVKM. The CDR3 sequence is CASRTGSNQPQHF. CDR3 coding DNA: TGTGCCAGCAGAACAGGTAGCAATCAGCCCCAGCATTTT.

The V call is TRBV5-4, the J call TRBJ2-7; 11 bases map to TRBD1. The CDR3 runs 15 residues. CDR1 and CDR2 (germline): SGHNT, YYREEE (reference sequence). V shed 0 bases, J shed 5 bases, and the junction held 4 bases outside the gene matches. The CDR3 region is CASSLAGTGGDEQYF. CDR3 DNA: TGTGCCAGCAGCTTGGCCGGGACAGGGGGGGACGAGCAGTACTTC.

The chain couples TRBV9 to TRBJ1-1; no firm D call. The germline V and J ends were trimmed by 0 bases and 1 base, with 7 bases remaining between them. The CDR3 loop spans 14 amino acids. Germline V gene sequence: CDR1 SGDLS, CDR2 YYNGEE. The CDR3 reads CASSVDEKNTEAFF. CDR3 nucleotides: TGTGCCAGCAGCGTAGATGAGAAGAACACTGAAGCTTTCTTT.

The chain combines TRBV19 with TRBJ2-2; D is ambiguous. The CDR3 loop spans 10 amino acids. V was clipped by 10 bases and J by 6 bases, with 6 bases between them. The germline V gene encodes CDR1 LNHDA and CDR2 SQIVND (reference sequence). The CDR3 sequence is CATQAGELFF. CDR3 DNA sequence: TGTGCCACCCAGGCCGGGGAGCTGTTTTTT.

This clone was detected a few times. J is TRBJ1-5 and V is TRBV6-5, with D hard to call. The germline gives CDR1 MNHEY, CDR2 SVGAGI. The CDR3 is 15 residues long. V shed 2 bases and J shed 0 bases, with 8 bases lying between them. In nucleotides, the CDR3 is TGTGCCAGCAGTTACGGAGCTTATAGCAATCAGCCCCAGCATTTT. Amino acids: CASSYGAYSNQPQHF.

The chain carries TRBV28 and TRBJ1-2; a weak D match, TRBD1 (6 bases). CDR3 length equals 12 residues. Germline CDR1 MDHEN, CDR2 SYDVKM. The V and J ends lost 6 bases and 8 bases respectively, with 13 bases between them. CDR3 sequence reads: CASRGGPGGYTF. CDR3 in DNA: TGTGCCAGCAGGGGGGGGCCGGGGGGCTACACCTTC.

CDR3 DNA sequence: TGTGCCAGCAGTTACGCAGCGGAGCAGTTCTTC. Translating gives CASSYAAEQFF. This sequence joins TRBV6-6 and TRBJ2-1; D uncertain. This CDR3 comprises 11 residues. Germline V lookup: CDR1 MNHNY, CDR2 SVGAGI (reference sequence). V was cut by 2 bases and J by 10 bases, with 6 bases left in between.

This rearrangement joins TRBV10-3 to TRBJ2-5; 10 positions agree with TRBD1. The DNA end is more similar to TRBJ2-7, so the J call may be wrong. CDR1 is ENHRY, CDR2 SYGVKD, per germline. This CDR3 region has 13 residues. The CDR3 region has the DNA TGTGCCATCAGATCGGGACAGGGGTACGAGCAGTACTTC. Residues: CAIRSGQGYEQYF.

The chain links TRBV7-3 to TRBJ2-2; TRBD2 agrees at 9 bases. The CDR3 has 18 residues. Germline-derived CDR1 and CDR2 are SGHTA and FQGTGA. The V gene end was trimmed by 1 base and the J gene end by 4 bases; junction bases not matched to a gene: 10. DNA of the CDR3: TGTGCCAGCAGCTTAAATGGGCCCAGCGGGGGGACCACCGGGGAGCTGTTTTTT. Encoded protein: CASSLNGPSGGTTGELFF.

V usage is TRBV4-3 and J usage is TRBJ1-5; D unresolved. The germline V and J ends were trimmed by 0 bases and 7 bases, with 7 bases remaining between them. CDR3 length: 13 residues. The germline V gene has CDR1 LGHNA and CDR2 YSLEER. The CDR3 region is CASSQDIGQPQHF. For the CDR3, the DNA is TGCGCCAGCAGCCAAGATATCGGGCAGCCCCAGCATTTT.

This chain joins TRBV6-6 and TRBJ2-4; 7 bases align to TRBD2. V was clipped by 6 bases and J by 5 bases; unmatched bases: 7. Germline CDR1 reads MNHNY; CDR2 reads SVGAGI (reference sequence). The CDR3 extends over 14 amino acids. CDR3 protein: CASRPTAGQNIQYF. For the CDR3, the DNA is TGTGCCAGCAGACCGACAGCGGGACAAAACATTCAGTACTTC.

This chain uses TRBV18 with TRBJ2-7; 8 bases fit TRBD2. In germline, CDR1 is KGHSH, CDR2 LQKENI. J was trimmed by 3 bases and V by 6 bases; bases with no gene match: 7. This CDR3 is 14 amino acids long. The CDR3 here is CASSSAGGVYEQYF. The CDR3 coding sequence is TGTGCCAGCTCTTCGGCGGGGGGCGTCTACGAGCAGTACTTC. Drawing the rest from reference TRBV18 and TRBJ2-7, the complete variable domain is NAGVMQNPRHLVRRRGQEARLRCSPMKGHSHVYWYRQLPEEGLKFMVYLQKENIIDESGMPKERFSAEFPKEGPSILRIQQVVRGDSAAYFCASSSAGGVYEQYFGPGTRLTVT.

This clone was detected once. This CDR3 reads CASSRLSGTAPYEQYF. CDR3 nucleotide sequence: TGTGCCAGCAGTCGCCTATCCGGGACAGCTCCCTACGAGCAGTACTTC. The chain uses TRBV27 and TRBJ2-7; 7 nucleotides match TRBD1. CDR1 and CDR2 from the germline V gene are MNHEY and SMNVEV (reference sequence). J was trimmed by 2 bases and V by 5 bases; bases with no gene match: 12. The CDR3 totals 16 residues.

This clone was detected a few times. This rearrangement joins TRBV6-5 to TRBJ1-3; D possibly corresponds to TRBD1 (6 bases). The CDR3 contains 14 residues. Germline CDR1 and CDR2: MNHEY and SVGAGI. V lost 6 bases to trimming and J lost 3 bases, with 12 bases between them. The CDR3 here is CASSPGAVGNTIYF. The CDR3 DNA reads as TGTGCCAGCAGCCCAGGGGCAGTTGGAAACACCATATATTTT.

This clone was counted only a few times. The chain carries TRBV12-5 and TRBJ2-5; 9 positions agree with TRBD1. The V segment lost 0 bases and the J segment 1 base; nucleotides outside the gene matches: 3. Germline CDR1 reads LGHNT; CDR2 reads FRNRAP. This CDR3 contains 16 residues. CDR3 in DNA: TGTGCTAGTGGTTTGGTACGACAGGGGGGCCAAGAGACCCAGTACTTC. As protein: CASGLVRQGGQETQYF.

This clone was seen only a few times. The CDR3 DNA follows: TGTGCCATCAGTGGGGACAGGGATTTTGGCTACACCTTC. Amino acid sequence: CAISGDRDFGYTF. J is TRBJ1-2 and V is TRBV10-3; 9 positions agree with TRBD1. The CDR3 covers 13 residues. The germline V gene encodes CDR1 ENHRY and CDR2 SYGVKD. V lost 4 bases and J lost 7; bases outside the gene matches: 4.

This chain uses TRBV4-1 with TRBJ2-7, with D possibly matching TRBD1 (6 bases). Trimming took off 0 bases at V and 2 bases at J, with 14 bases between the two ends. This CDR3 contains 16 residues. Germline CDR1 MGHRA, CDR2 YSYEKL. CDR3 loop: CASSQEATGTPYEQYF. CDR3 DNA sequence: TGCGCCAGCAGCCAAGAGGCTACAGGGACCCCCTACGAGCAGTACTTC.

The table lists this clone with a count of one. The V gene is TRBV4-2, the J gene TRBJ2-5; D call uncertain. TRBJ2-7 matches the DNA end more closely, so the J call is doubtful. This CDR3 comprises 12 residues. The germline gives CDR1 LGHNA, CDR2 YNFKEQ. CDR3: CASSQEDYEQYF. The CDR3 DNA sequence: TGTGCCAGCAGCCAAGAAGACTACGAGCAGTACTTC.